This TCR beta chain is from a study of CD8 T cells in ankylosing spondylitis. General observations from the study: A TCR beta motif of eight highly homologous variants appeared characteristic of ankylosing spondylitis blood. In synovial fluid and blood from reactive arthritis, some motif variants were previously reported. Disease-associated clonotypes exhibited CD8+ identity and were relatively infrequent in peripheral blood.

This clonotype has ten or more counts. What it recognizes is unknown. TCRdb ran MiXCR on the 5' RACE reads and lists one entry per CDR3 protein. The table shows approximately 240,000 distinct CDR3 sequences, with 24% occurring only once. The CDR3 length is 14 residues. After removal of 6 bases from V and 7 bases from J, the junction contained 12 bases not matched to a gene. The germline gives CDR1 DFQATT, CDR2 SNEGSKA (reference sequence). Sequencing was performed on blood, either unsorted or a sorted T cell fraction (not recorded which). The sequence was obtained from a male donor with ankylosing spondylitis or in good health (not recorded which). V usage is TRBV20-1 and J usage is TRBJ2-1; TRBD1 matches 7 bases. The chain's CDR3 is CSAQDREFGNEQFF. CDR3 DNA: TGCAGTGCCCAAGACAGGGAATTTGGGAATGAGCAGTTCTTC.